The rows below give T cell receptor beta chains drawn from one sample of a study of shared clonotypes between healthy human individuals. This table comes from immunoSEQ multiplex PCR, and its TCRdb copy is limited to in-frame clones, with some not included. The table records about 1.1 million clones, 60% to 80% of them present only once. The specimen sequenced was memory CD4+ T cells from PBMCs. The source of these receptors is a man between 18 and 29 years old in good health. Some clones in this sample may be carry-over from other donors' samples. Both conserved end residues are part of each CDR3. The D gene is left open where the match is weak.

j_call v_call d_call cdr3_aa cdr3_nt
TRBJ2-2 TRBV5-4 TRBD2 CASSLRQGPSGWTGELFF TGTGCCAGCAGCTTGAGGCAGGGTCCTAGCGGGTGGACCGGGGAGCTGTTTTTT
TRBJ2-5 TRBV28 . CASILPRTAQETQYF TGTGCCAGCATACTCCCTAGGACAGCGCAAGAGACCCAGTACTTC
TRBJ2-5 TRBV5-1 . CASSFGGPQETQYF TGCGCCAGCAGCTTCGGAGGGCCTCAAGAGACCCAGTACTTC
TRBJ2-5 TRBV5-1 . CASSQILPAQETQYF TGCGCCAGCAGCCAAATCCTGCCAGCGCAAGAGACCCAGTACTTC
TRBJ1-1 TRBV5-8 . CASSLDQGRLNTEAFF TGTGCCAGCAGCTTGGATCAGGGTCGTCTGAACACTGAAGCTTTCTTT
TRBJ2-7 TRBV27 TRBD1 CAGSRTPGQGTKKGYEQYF TGTGCCGGCAGTAGAACTCCGGGACAGGGGACAAAAAAGGGCTACGAGCAGTACTTC
TRBJ1-1 TRBV18 . CASSPPGGESFF TGTGCCAGCTCACCACCGGGTGGGGAGTCTTTCTTT
TRBJ1-6 TRBV5-6 . CASSLPTGPLHF TGTGCCAGCAGCTTGCCGACGGGGCCCCTCCACTTT
TRBJ2-7 TRBV6-6 . CASSPSTTYEQYF TGTGCCAGCAGTCCTAGCACTACCTACGAGCAGTACTTC
TRBJ2-7 TRBV27 TRBD1 CASSLSRAATGSHHEQYF TGTGCCAGCAGTTTATCGAGGGCCGCGACAGGGTCCCACCACGAGCAGTACTTC
TRBJ1-1 TRBV4-2 TRBD1 CASSRGTGADTEAFF TGTGCCAGCAGCCGAGGGACAGGGGCGGACACTGAAGCTTTCTTT